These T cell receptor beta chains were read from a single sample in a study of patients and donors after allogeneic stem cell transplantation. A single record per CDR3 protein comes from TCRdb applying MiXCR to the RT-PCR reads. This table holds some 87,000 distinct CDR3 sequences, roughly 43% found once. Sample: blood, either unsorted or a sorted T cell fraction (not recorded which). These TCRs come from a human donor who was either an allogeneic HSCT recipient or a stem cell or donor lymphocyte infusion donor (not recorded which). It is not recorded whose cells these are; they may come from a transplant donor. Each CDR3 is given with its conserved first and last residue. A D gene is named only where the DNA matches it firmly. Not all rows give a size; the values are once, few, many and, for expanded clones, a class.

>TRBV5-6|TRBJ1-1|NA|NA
CASSFEWGEAFF
TGTGCCAGCAGCTTCGAGTGGGGAGAAGCTTTCTTT
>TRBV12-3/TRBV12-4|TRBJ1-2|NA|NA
CASISAGVLANYGYTF
TGTGCCAGCATCAGCGCCGGGGTTTTAGCCAACTATGGCTACACCTTC
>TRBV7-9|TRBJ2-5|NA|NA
CASSLSSMDTQYF
TGTGCCAGCAGCTTATCTAGTATGGACACCCAGTACTTC
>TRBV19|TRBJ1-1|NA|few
CASSINSETFF
TGTGCCAGTAGTATTAATTCGGAAACTTTCTTT
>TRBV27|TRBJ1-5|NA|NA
CASSPRPASNQPQHF
TGTGCCAGCAGTCCCCGGCCCGCTAGCAATCAGCCCCAGCATTTT
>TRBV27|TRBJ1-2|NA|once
CASSFDRDRNYGYTF
TGTGCCAGCAGTTTTGATCGGGATAGGAACTATGGCTACACCTTC
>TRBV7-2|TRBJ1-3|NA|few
CASSLVVHSGNTIYF
TGTGCCAGCAGCTTAGTCGTGCACTCTGGAAACACCATATATTTT
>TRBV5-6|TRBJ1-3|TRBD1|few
CASSLGQGATGNTIYF
TGTGCCAGCAGCTTGGGACAGGGGGCTACAGGAAACACCATATATTTT
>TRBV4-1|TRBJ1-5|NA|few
CASSQEGINQPQHF
TGCGCCAGCAGCCAAGAAGGGATCAATCAGCCCCAGCATTTT
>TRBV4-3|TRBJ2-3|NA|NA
CASSPTLGPDTQYF
TGCGCCAGCAGCCCGACCCTCGGACCAGATACGCAGTATTTT
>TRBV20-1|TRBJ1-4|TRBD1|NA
CSATSGTATTNEKLFF
TGCAGTGCTACTTCCGGGACAGCTACAACTAATGAAAAACTGTTTTTT
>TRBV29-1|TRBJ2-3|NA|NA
CSVEVTGGGYTDTQYF
TGCAGCGTTGAAGTTACCGGTGGGGGTTACACAGATACGCAGTATTTT
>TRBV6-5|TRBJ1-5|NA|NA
CASSYSNQPHNQPQHF
TGTGCCAGCAGTTACTCGAACCAGCCCCACAATCAGCCCCAGCATTTT
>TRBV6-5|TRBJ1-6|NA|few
CASSYSGPSFRRLSNSPLHF
TGTGCCAGCAGTTACTCTGGACCCTCGTTCAGGCGCCTTAGTAATTCACCCCTCCACTTT
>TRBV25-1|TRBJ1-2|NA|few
CASSEFSGGQTGDYGYTF
TGTGCCAGCAGTGAATTTAGCGGGGGCCAGACAGGAGACTATGGCTACACCTTC
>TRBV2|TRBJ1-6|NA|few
CASSAQGGANNSPLHF
TGTGCCAGCAGTGCCCAGGGTGGGGCTAATAATTCACCCCTCCACTTT
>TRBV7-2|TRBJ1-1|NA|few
CASSLAPGKTEAFF
TGTGCCAGCAGCTTAGCGCCGGGGAAGACTGAAGCTTTCTTT
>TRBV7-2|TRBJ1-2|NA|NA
CASSLAGNYGYTF
TGTGCCAGCAGCTTAGCGGGGAACTATGGCTACACCTTC
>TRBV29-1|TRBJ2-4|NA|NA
CSVRGNIQYF
TGCAGCGTCCGGGGGAACATTCAGTACTTC
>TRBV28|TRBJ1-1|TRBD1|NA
CASNPGQGAKTEAFF
TGTGCCAGCAACCCGGGACAGGGGGCTAAGACTGAAGCTTTCTTT
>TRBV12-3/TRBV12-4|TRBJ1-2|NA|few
CASSLVRQGSIYGYTF
TGTGCCAGCAGTTTAGTAAGGCAGGGCTCTATCTATGGCTACACCTTC
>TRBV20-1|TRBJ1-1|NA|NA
CSASPGNTEAFF
TGCAGTGCTAGTCCAGGGAACACTGAAGCTTTCTTT
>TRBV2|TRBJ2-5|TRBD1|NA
CASIMDRGRETQYF
TGTGCCAGCATTATGGACAGGGGCAGAGAGACCCAGTACTTC
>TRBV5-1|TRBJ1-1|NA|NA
CASSLDGRQEAFF
TGCGCCAGCAGCTTGGATGGTAGGCAGGAAGCTTTCTTT
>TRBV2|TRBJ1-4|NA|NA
CASRAAGKLFF
TGTGCCAGCAGGGCGGCCGGGAAACTGTTTTTT
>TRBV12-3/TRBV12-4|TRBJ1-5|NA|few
CASSPNHFGGGSNQPQHF
TGTGCCAGCAGTCCTAACCACTTCGGGGGCGGTAGCAATCAGCCCCAGCATTTT
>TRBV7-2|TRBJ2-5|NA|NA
CAESQASSETQYF
TGTGCCGAAAGCCAAGCCTCCTCAGAGACCCAGTACTTC
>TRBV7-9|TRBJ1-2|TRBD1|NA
CASSFDRGPGYTF
TGTGCCAGCAGCTTCGACAGGGGGCCTGGCTACACCTTC